These 5 T cell receptor beta chains originate from one sample sequenced in a study of blood T cell repertoires in COVID-19. Profiled with immunoSEQ multiplex PCR; TCRdb holds only in-frame clones, not every one. The table shows 160,000 or so clones, with 82% occurring only once. The sample was peripheral blood. These receptors all stem from a woman between 65 and 79 years old with acute or convalescent COVID-19.

This chain joins TRBV12-3 or TRBV12-4 and TRBJ1-1; no firm D call. The CDR3 has 12 residues. Trimming cost V 5 bases and J 7 bases, with 11 bases left between them. CDR3 sequence reads: CASSRPLVEAFF. The CDR3 region has the DNA TGTGCCAGCAGTAGACCCCTAGTTGAAGCTTTCTTT.

This sequence joins TRBV18 and TRBJ2-2; 10 bases agree with TRBD2. The CDR3 sequence is 15 residues long. Trimming removed 6 bases from V and 6 bases from J; junction bases left unmatched: 7. CDR1 is KGHSH and CDR2 is LQKENI in the germline V gene. The CDR3 bases are TGTGCCAGCTCCCCCCTCAGCGGGGGGGCCGGGGAGCTGTTTTTT. Translation gives CASSPLSGGAGELFF.

In this sample, this clone turned up a few times. J is TRBJ1-5 and V is TRBV19, with D possibly TRBD1 on 6 matching bases. V lost 2 bases and J lost 4, with 12 bases in between. CDR3 length equals 15 residues. The germline V gene encodes CDR1 LNHDA and CDR2 SQIVND (reference sequence). CDR3 nucleotides: TGTGCCAGTAGTATAAGTTCACAGGGAAATCAGCCCCAGCATTTT. It encodes CASSISSQGNQPQHF.

The V and J genes are TRBV9 and TRBJ2-2; tentatively, D is TRBD1 (5 bases). Looked up from germline, CDR1 is SGDLS and CDR2 is YYNGEE. This CDR3 has 16 amino acids. The V and J ends lost 6 bases and 1 base respectively, with 16 bases between them. The CDR3 reads CASTTLGLENTGELFF. The CDR3 DNA reads as TGTGCCAGCACCACGTTGGGGCTAGAGAACACCGGGGAGCTGTTTTTT.

The chain is built from TRBV7-8 and TRBJ1-5; the D gene is possibly TRBD1 (6 bases). The CDR3 length is 15 residues. Trimming removed 5 bases at V and 5 bases at J, with 16 bases between. Germline values: CDR1 SGHVS, CDR2 FQNEAQ. CDR3 residues: CASSPEGVRDQPQHF. The CDR3 DNA sequence: TGTGCCAGCAGCCCAGAGGGGGTCCGGGATCAGCCCCAGCATTTT.